This T cell receptor (beta chain) was observed in a study of cytomegalovirus exposure and HLA in healthy donors. Regarding the study as a whole: The study carried out a later analysis of TCR beta sequences. It associated some 17,000 of them with specific HLA alleles at a false discovery rate of 0.05.

This PCR relied on a set of 60 Vbeta primers and 13 Jbeta primers. TCRdb keeps only in-frame clones here, not all; method: immunoSEQ multiplex PCR. The repertoire has about 140,000 clones, approximately 85% of them found once; the top ten carry roughly 0.53%. V dropped 3 bases and J dropped 5; count of bases not matched to a gene: 5. The CDR3 is 14 amino acids. The germline gives CDR1 ENHRY, CDR2 SYGVKD. Concerning this clone itself: No antigen is known for it.

This receptor was identified in a middle-aged woman in good health and CMV-seronegative. The material sequenced was PBMCs. The J gene is TRBJ2-3, the V gene TRBV10-3, with 7 bases lining up with TRBD1. CDR3 sequence reads: CAISEQGRGDTQYF. The CDR3 DNA reads TGTGCCATCAGTGAACAGGGGCGCGGAGATACGCAGTATTTT.